This T cell receptor beta chain comes out of a study of blood T cell repertoires in COVID-19. Original data processing: By means of reference gene primer amplification, nucleated cell counts were estimated. The method was immunoSEQ multiplex PCR; TCRdb's version includes in-frame clones alone and lacks a portion of them. V and J calls and clone size are those listed in that table; D and trimming were worked out from the DNA. In the table there are about 200,000 clones, about 88% of which are singletons. This CDR3 has 12 residues. Per the germline V gene, CDR1 is MNHEY and CDR2 is SVGAGI. V was clipped by 8 bases and J by 7 bases, with 12 bases between them.

Material for sequencing was peripheral blood. This clonotype was sampled from a human donor in a cohort sampled during active COVID-19. The rearrangement joins TRBV6-5 to TRBJ2-1; perhaps TRBD2 as D (6 bases). The CDR3 protein is CASGGTRNEQFF. The DNA for the CDR3 is TGTGCCAGCGGGGGGACCAGGAATGAGCAGTTCTTC.